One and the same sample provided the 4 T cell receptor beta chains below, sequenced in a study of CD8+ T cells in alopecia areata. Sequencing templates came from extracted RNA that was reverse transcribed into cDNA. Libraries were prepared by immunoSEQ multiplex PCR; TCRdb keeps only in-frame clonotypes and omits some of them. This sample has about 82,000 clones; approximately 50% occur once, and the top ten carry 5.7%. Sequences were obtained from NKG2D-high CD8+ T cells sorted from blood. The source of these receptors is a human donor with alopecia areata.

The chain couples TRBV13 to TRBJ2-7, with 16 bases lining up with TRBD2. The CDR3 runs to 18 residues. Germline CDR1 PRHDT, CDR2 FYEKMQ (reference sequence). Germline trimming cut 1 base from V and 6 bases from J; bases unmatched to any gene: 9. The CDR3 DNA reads TGTGCCAGCAGCTTAGATGGGACTAGCGGGAGGGGACGGTTCGAGCAGTACTTC. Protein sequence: CASSLDGTSGRGRFEQYF.

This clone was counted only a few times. CDR3 residues: CASSPWDRPYEQYF. In DNA form, the CDR3 reads TGTGCCAGCTCACCATGGGACAGACCCTACGAGCAGTACTTC. This chain links TRBV18 with TRBJ2-7, with 7 positions matching TRBD1. V lost 2 bases, J lost 2 bases, and 3 bases stayed unmatched. Germline V gene data show CDR1 as KGHSH and CDR2 as LQKENI. The CDR3 spans 14 residues.

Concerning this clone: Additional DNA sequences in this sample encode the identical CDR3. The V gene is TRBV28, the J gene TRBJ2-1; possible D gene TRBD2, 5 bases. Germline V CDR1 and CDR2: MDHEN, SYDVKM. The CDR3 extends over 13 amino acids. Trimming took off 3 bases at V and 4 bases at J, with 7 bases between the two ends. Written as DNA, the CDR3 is TGTGCCAGCAGTTTCGGGGTTTACAATGAGCAGTTCTTC. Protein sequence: CASSFGVYNEQFF.

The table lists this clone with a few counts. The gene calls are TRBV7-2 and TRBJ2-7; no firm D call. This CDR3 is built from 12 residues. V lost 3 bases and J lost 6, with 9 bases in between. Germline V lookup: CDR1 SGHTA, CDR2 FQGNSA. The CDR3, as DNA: TGTGCCAGCAGCTTGGCGCGCGGCGAGCAGTACTTC. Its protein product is CASSLARGEQYF.